What follows are 4 T cell receptor beta chains derived from one specimen sequenced in a study of Ad26.COV2.S vaccination and SARS-CoV-2 variants. Treatment: some 20 received Ad26.COV2.S at low or high dose, single or two shots; about five received placebo; per-sample allocation not given. On day 63 after the first injection, vaccine and placebo recipients gave samples. Assay used: immunoSEQ multiplex PCR; TCRdb lists only in-frame clones, some missing. This sample has roughly 240,000 clones; approximately 87% occur once, and the top ten carry around 10%. The starting material was peripheral blood, obtained in a trial of Ad26.COV2.S vaccine versus placebo. The receptors stem from a person aged 18 to 65 who received the Ad26.COV2.S COVID-19 vaccine or a placebo.

This clone was seen more than once but under ten times. This chain uses TRBV30 with TRBJ1-6; 10 bases are shared with TRBD1. The CDR3 loop spans 14 amino acids. CDR1 GTSNPN and CDR2 SVGIG come from the germline V gene (reference sequence). V shed 5 bases, J shed 6 bases, and the junction held 4 bases outside the gene matches. In DNA form, the CDR3 reads TGTGCCTGGGACAGGGGGCAAGGTAATTCACCCCTCCACTTT. Its translation is CAWDRGQGNSPLHF.

This rearrangement joins TRBV10-3 to TRBJ1-3; TRBD1 is a possible D gene (5 bases). CDR3 length equals 18 residues. CDR1 and CDR2 from the germline V gene are ENHRY and SYGVKD. Between the trimmed V and J ends, which lost 3 bases and 4 bases, there was a span of 22 bases. The chain's CDR3 is CAISDGPGRGDRGNTIYF. CDR3 in DNA: TGTGCCATCAGTGATGGCCCAGGGCGAGGGGATAGAGGAAACACCATATATTTT.

CDR3 nucleotide sequence: TGTGCCAGCCGACTAGCGGGAGGCGATACGCAGTATTTT. Protein: CASRLAGGDTQYF. The rearrangement joins TRBV7-2 to TRBJ2-3, with 13 bases lining up with TRBD2. The CDR3 has 13 residues. The germline CDR1 and CDR2 sequences are SGHTA and FQGNSA. V was clipped by 8 bases and J by 6 bases; unmatched bases: 2.

The CDR3 coding sequence is TGTGCCAGCTCACGGGATTTCGGTGGACCCTCTGGAAACACCATATATTTT. This encodes CASSRDFGGPSGNTIYF. J is TRBJ1-3 and V is TRBV18, with D uncertain. From germline, CDR1 is KGHSH and CDR2 LQKENI. Trimming cost V 4 bases and J 0 bases, with 16 bases left between them. CDR3 length: 17 residues.